This T cell receptor (beta chain) appears in the sequencing data of a study of T-cell reconstitution after alpha-beta-depleted transplantation in children. Study results and caveats: There were reportedly several hundred expanded graft clones from which alpha-beta T cells came about two months after transplant. A year had passed since transplant, and T-cell counts and diversity by then came mostly from newly produced T cells. The high TCRbeta diversity at day 60 in some patients came from surviving recipient T cells and thymic progenitors.

This CDR3 comprises 18 residues. Per germline, CDR1 MNHEY and CDR2 SVGEGT. The V gene lost 0 bases and the J gene lost 2 bases, with 19 bases spanning the gap. This clonotype was counted a few times. As yet, its antigen is unknown. TCRbeta library preparation incorporated unique molecular identifiers. Each CDR3 protein is one row after TCRdb ran MiXCR on the PCR reads. The repertoire consists of fewer than 350,000 distinct CDR3 sequences, with around 7.1% occurring once and the leading ten covering 9.1%. The chain carries TRBV6-2 or TRBV6-3 and TRBJ1-2; D not resolved. The sequences come from peripheral blood, collected 360 days after TCRalphabeta/CD19-depleted stem cell transplant. The sequence was collected from a female patient aged 2 to 10 who had a stem cell transplant for Fanconi anemia, so the T cells may come from the graft donor. The chain's CDR3 is CASSYSTPFWGQNYGYTF. CDR3 coding DNA: TGTGCCAGCAGTTACTCGACCCCCTTTTGGGGTCAAAACTATGGCTACACCTTC.